This T cell receptor beta chain was recorded in a study of blood T cell repertoires in COVID-19. The overall study: Some COVID-19 samples were acute and others convalescent; all came from the United States, Italy and Spain. PBMCs, B-cell-depleted T cells, or T cells were the source of the cDNA or gDNA that made up the material.

This clone appeared a single time. The CDR3 sequence is 15 residues long. The V end lost 3 bases, the J end lost 3 bases, and 11 bases lay between the germline ends. The germline gives CDR1 KGHSH, CDR2 LQKENI. Original analysis: By means of reference gene primer amplification, nucleated cell counts were estimated. Libraries were prepared by immunoSEQ multiplex PCR; TCRdb keeps only in-frame clonotypes and omits some of them. V, J and clone size are those of that table, while D and trimming were read from the DNA. The sample lists approximately 150,000 clones, approximately 75% occurring once. This chain joins TRBV18 and TRBJ2-2, with TRBD1 as a possible D gene (5 bases). Material for sequencing was peripheral blood. The TCR comes from a human donor in a cohort sampled during active COVID-19. CDR3 region: CASSPKGLYTGELFF. The CDR3 DNA reads TGTGCCAGCTCACCGAAGGGGCTGTACACCGGGGAGCTGTTTTTT.